The next 7 T cell receptor beta chains were all read from a single sample in a study of TIL therapy for anti-PD-1-resistant metastatic lung cancer. Time point given: pre-treatment sample, taken before nivolumab and TIL therapy. Tumor tissue came from excised metastases, mostly pleural nodules or supraclavicular lymph nodes. The immunoSEQ assay was v3. TCRdb's table, derived via immunoSEQ multiplex PCR, lists solely in-frame clones and lacks some. The data show some 4,900 clones, with 64% seen just once and roughly 8.7% held by the top ten. Sequencing used tumor tissue, obtained at baseline. The receptors were gathered from a man aged 65 to 85 with non-small cell lung cancer.

The chain is built from TRBV5-4 and TRBJ1-2, with no clear D. The ends were cut back, 0 bases at V and 4 bases at J, with 10 bases in the middle. Germline V CDR1 and CDR2: SGHNT, YYREEE (reference sequence). The CDR3 extends over 14 amino acids. The CDR3 DNA reads as TGTGCCAGCAGCTTGGATCAGATTTTCTATGGCTACACCTTC. Amino acids: CASSLDQIFYGYTF.

This clone is large in the sample. J is TRBJ2-7 and V is TRBV7-9, with 13 nucleotides matching TRBD2. V was pared by 1 base and J by 1 base, with 4 bases of the junction left unmatched. The CDR3 extends over 17 amino acids. From germline, CDR1 is SEHNR and CDR2 FQNEAQ (reference sequence). The CDR3 nucleotides read TGTGCCAGCAGCTTAGGGGGACTAGCGGGGCTATCCTACGAGCAGTACTTC. This translates into CASSLGGLAGLSYEQYF.

J is TRBJ2-1 and V is TRBV10-1; 9 bases fit TRBD2. After removal of 4 bases from V and 6 bases from J, the junction contained 13 bases not matched to a gene. This CDR3 has 17 residues. Germline V gives CDR1 WNHNN, CDR2 SYGVQD (reference sequence). The CDR3 sequence is CASSAGGSGSRGNEQFF. DNA for the CDR3: TGCGCCAGCAGTGCCGGTGGTAGCGGGAGTCGGGGCAATGAGCAGTTCTTC.

The genes are TRBV5-4 and TRBJ2-5; D gene ambiguous. This CDR3 spans 15 amino acids. V dropped 0 bases and J dropped 5 bases, with 14 bases sitting between them. Per germline, CDR1 SGHNT and CDR2 YYREEE (reference sequence). The CDR3 region is CASSLEQKRAETQYF. The CDR3 DNA reads TGTGCCAGCAGCTTGGAACAGAAAAGAGCGGAGACCCAGTACTTC.

This clone was detected a few times. The CDR3 sequence is CASSFGTPNTGELFF. In nucleotides, the CDR3 is TGTGCCAGCAGCTTCGGGACACCGAACACCGGGGAGCTGTTTTTT. The chain has TRBV7-2 and TRBJ2-2; tentative D call: TRBD1 (6 bases). The CDR3 spans 15 residues. V was shortened by 3 bases and J by 0 bases, with 8 bases between the two germline ends. From germline, CDR1 is SGHTA and CDR2 FQGNSA.

The genes are TRBV6-4 and TRBJ2-1; TRBD1 agrees at 10 bases. From germline, CDR1 is MRHNA and CDR2 SNTAGT. With 3 bases clipped from V and 6 bases from J, the junction kept 5 bases outside the gene matches. This CDR3 comprises 15 residues. The CDR3 reads CASSERDRGSNEQFF. The CDR3 DNA reads TGTGCCAGCAGTGAAAGGGACAGGGGTAGCAATGAGCAGTTCTTC.

The V and J genes are TRBV9 and TRBJ2-2; perhaps TRBD1 as D (6 bases). Trimming stripped 4 bases from V and 3 bases from J, with 19 bases between. From germline, CDR1 is SGDLS and CDR2 YYNGEE. The CDR3 is made up of 17 amino acids. CDR3 residues: CASSPERGTDYTGELFF. Written as DNA, the CDR3 is TGTGCCAGCAGCCCTGAAAGGGGGACGGACTACACCGGGGAGCTGTTTTTT.